This T cell receptor (beta chain) was recovered during a study of vaccination effects on CD4 cells after COVID-19. In the study overall: The median interval between the second dose and post-vaccine sampling was 72 days. Study-level results: Early post-infection timepoints were absent, and convalescent patients were few.

Repertoires were generated with immunoSEQ multiplex PCR, while TCRdb's copy carries only in-frame clones and drops some. The table includes tens of thousands of clones, roughly 79% detected once. ViraFEST expansion of antigen-specific CD4+ T cells with viral peptide pools preceded sequencing. Between days 9 and 11 of culture, CD4+ T cells were separated out. It was two doses of either the BNT162b2 or mRNA-1273 vaccine that participants received. The study found no prior SARS-CoV-2 infection in the vaccine recipients, who tested negative for nucleocapsid antibodies. Comments on this clone: What it recognizes is unknown.

The sample consisted of CD4+ T cells from PBMCs cultured with HCoV-NL63 spike peptides, taken after COVID-19 vaccination. This sequence originates from a human donor who received a COVID-19 vaccine. Some clones in this sample may be carry-over from other donors' samples.

This CDR3 is CASRKTGGGDEQYV. DNA for the CDR3: TGTGCCAGCAGGAAAACAGGGGGCGGCGACGAGCAGTACGTC. This chain joins TRBV6-5 and TRBJ2-7, with 9 positions matching TRBD1. The CDR3 length is 14 residues. V lost 6 bases, J lost 5 bases, and 8 bases stayed unmatched. The germline V gene encodes CDR1 MNHEY and CDR2 SVGAGI.